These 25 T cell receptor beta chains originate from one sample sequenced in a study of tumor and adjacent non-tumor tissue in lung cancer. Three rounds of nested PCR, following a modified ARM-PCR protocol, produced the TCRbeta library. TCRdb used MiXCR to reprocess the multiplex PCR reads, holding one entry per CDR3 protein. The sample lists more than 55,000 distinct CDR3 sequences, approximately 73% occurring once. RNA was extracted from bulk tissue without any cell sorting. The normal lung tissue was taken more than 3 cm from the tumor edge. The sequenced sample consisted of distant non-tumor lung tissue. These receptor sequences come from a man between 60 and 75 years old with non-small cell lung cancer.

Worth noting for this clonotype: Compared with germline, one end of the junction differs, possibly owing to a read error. The CDR3 DNA sequence: TGTGTCAGCAGTGAGGTAGCGGGAGTGCGTGTAAAGACCCAGTACTTC. Amino acid sequence: CVSSEVAGVRVKTQYF. V gene TRBV6-1 combines with J gene TRBJ2-5, with 9 bases fitting TRBD2. Per the germline V gene, CDR1 is MNHNS and CDR2 is SASEGT. The CDR3 is 16 amino acids.

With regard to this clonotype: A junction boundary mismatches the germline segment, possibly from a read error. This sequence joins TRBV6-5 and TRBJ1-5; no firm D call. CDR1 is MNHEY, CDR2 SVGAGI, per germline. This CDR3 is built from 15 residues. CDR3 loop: CANSRTVDSNQPQHF. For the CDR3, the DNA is TGTGCCAACAGTCGTACAGTTGATAGCAATCAGCCCCAGCATTTT.

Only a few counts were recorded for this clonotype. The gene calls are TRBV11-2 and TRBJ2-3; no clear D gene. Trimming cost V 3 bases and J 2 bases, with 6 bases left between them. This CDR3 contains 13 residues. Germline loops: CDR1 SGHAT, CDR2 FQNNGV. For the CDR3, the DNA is TGTGCCAGCAGCTTGTGGGACACAGATACGCAGTATTTT. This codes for CASSLWDTDTQYF.

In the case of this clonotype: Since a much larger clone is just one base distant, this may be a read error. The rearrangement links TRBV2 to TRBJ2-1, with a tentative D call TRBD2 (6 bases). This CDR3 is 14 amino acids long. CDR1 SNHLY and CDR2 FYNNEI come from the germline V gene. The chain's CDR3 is CASSVAGTYNEHFF. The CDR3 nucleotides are TGTGCCAGCAGTGTGGCGGGAACCTACAATGAGCACTTCTTC.

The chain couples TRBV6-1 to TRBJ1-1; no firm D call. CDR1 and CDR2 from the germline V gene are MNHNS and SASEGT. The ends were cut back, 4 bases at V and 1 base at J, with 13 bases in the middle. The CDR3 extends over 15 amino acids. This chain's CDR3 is CASSGDMVGNTEAFF. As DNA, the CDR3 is TGTGCCAGCAGTGGAGACATGGTAGGGAACACTGAAGCTTTCTTT.

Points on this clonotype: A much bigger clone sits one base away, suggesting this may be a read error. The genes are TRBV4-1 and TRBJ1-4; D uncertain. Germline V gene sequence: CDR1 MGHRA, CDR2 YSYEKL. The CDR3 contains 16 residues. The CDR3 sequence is CASSQDMFMRGEKLSF. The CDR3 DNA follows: TGCGCCAGCAGCCAAGATATGTTTATGCGTGGAGAAAAACTGTCTTTT.

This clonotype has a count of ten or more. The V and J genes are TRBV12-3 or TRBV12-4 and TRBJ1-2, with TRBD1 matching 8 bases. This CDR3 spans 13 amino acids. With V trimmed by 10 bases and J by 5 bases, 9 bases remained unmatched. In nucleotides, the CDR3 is TGTGCCACCAAACACAGGGGGTCTTATGGCTACACCTTC. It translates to CATKHRGSYGYTF.

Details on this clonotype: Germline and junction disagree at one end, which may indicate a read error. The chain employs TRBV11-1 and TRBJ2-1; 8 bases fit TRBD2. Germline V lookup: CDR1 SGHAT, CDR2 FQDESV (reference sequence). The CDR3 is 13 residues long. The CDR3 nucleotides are TGTGTCAGCAGCTTAGTAAGGGGACTAGAAAAGTTCTTC. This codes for CVSSLVRGLEKFF. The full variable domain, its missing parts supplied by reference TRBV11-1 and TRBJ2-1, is EAEVAQSPRYKITEKSQAVAFWCDPISGHATLYWYRQILGQGPELLVQFQDESVVDDSQLPKDRFSAERLKGVDSTLKIQPAELGDSAMYLCVSSLVRGLEKFFGPGTRLTVL.

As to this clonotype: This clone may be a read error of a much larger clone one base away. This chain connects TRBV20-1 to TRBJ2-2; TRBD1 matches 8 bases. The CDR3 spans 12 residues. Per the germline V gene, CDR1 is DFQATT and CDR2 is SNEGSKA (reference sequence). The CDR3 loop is CSGTGGTGELSF. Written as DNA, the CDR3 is TGCAGTGGCACAGGGGGAACCGGGGAGCTGTCTTTT.

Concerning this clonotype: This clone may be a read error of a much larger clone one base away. CDR3 nucleotides: TGTGCCAGCAGCACAGAGGTCTACAATGAGCAGTTCTTC. Translation: CASSTEVYNEQFF. The V and J genes are TRBV7-9 and TRBJ2-1; unclear D gene. There are 13 residues in the CDR3. Looked up from germline, CDR1 is SEHNR and CDR2 is FQNEAQ (reference sequence). The V end was cut by 5 bases, the J end by 3 bases, with 8 bases between.

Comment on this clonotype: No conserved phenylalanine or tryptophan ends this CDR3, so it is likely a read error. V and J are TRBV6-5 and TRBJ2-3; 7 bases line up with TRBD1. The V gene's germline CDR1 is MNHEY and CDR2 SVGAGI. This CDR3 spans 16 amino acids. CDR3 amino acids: CASSSQTGSSTDTQYS. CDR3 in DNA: TGTGCTAGCAGTTCCCAGACAGGGTCTAGCACAGATACGCAGTATTCT.

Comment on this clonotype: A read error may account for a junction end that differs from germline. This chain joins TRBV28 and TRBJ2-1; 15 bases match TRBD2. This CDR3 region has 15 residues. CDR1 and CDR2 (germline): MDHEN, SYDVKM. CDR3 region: CVSSFRTSGRASQFF. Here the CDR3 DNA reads TGTGTCAGCAGTTTTAGGACTAGCGGGAGGGCCTCTCAGTTCTTC.

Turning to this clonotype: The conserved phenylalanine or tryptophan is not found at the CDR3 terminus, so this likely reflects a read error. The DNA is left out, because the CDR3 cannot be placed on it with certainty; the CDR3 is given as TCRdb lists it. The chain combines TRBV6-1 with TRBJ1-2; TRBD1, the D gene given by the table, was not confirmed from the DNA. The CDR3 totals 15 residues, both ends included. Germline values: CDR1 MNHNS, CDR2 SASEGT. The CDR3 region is CASSVVAGGAYAYPI.

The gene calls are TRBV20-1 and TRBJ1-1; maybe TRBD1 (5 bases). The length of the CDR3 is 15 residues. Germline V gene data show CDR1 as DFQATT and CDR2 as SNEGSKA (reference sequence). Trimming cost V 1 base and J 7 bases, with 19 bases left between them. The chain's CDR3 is CSARGPTSWGNEAFF. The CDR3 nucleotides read TGCAGTGCTAGAGGTCCAACATCTTGGGGCAATGAAGCTTTCTTT.

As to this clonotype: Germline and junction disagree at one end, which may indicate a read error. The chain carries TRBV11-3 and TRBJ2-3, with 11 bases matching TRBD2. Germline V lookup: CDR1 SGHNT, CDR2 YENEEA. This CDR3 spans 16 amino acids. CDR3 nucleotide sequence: TGTGCCAGCAACCCAGGGACTAGCGGTGTCACAGATACGCAGTATTTC. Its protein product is CASNPGTSGVTDTQYF.

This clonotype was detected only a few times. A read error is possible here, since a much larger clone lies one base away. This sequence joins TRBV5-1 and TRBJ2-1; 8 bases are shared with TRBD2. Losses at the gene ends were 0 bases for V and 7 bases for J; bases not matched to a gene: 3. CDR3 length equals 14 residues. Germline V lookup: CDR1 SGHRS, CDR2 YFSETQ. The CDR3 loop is CASSLVSSGNEQFF. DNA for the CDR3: TGCGCCAGCAGCTTGGTATCTAGCGGGAATGAGCAGTTCTTC.

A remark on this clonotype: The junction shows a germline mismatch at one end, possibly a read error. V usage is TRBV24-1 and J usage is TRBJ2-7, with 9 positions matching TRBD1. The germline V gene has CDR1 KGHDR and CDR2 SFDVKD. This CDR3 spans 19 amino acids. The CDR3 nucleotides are TGTGCCACCAGTGATTTGCGAACACAACCGGGACAGGGTGTCTACGATCAGTACTTC. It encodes CATSDLRTQPGQGVYDQYF.

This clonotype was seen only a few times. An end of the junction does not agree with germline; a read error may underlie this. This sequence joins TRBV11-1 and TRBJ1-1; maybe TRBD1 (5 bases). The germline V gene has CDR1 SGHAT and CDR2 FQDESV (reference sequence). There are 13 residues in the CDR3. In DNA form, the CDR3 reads TGTACCAGCAGCTTAGCGCCGGGGGTTGAAGCGTTCTTT. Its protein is CTSSLAPGVEAFF.

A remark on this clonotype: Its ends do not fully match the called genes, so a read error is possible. The CDR3, as DNA: TGCGCAAGCAGCCAAGATATGGGCCAGGACATCACAGGTACGCAGTTTTTT. Translating it yields CASSQDMGQDITGTQFF. The genes are TRBV4-1 and TRBJ2-3; D may be TRBD1 (5 bases). The CDR3 loop spans 17 amino acids. The germline CDR1 and CDR2 sequences are MGHRA and YSYEKL.

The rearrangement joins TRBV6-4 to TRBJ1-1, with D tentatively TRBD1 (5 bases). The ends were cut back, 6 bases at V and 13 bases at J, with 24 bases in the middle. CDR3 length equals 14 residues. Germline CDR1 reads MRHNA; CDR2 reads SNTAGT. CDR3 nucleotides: TGTGCCAGCAGGGACCAAGGGGTCGGGGATGATGGTTTCTTT. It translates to CASRDQGVGDDGFF.

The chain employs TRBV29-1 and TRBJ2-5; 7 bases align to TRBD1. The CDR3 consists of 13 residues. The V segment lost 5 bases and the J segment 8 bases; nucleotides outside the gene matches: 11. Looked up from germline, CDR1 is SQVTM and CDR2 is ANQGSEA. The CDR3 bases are TGCAGCGTTAGGACAGGACCCCGGGGTACCCAGTACTTC. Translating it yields CSVRTGPRGTQYF.

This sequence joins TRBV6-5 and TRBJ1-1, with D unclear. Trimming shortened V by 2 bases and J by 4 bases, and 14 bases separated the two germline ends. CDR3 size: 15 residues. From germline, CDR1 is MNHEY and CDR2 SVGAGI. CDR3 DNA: TGTGCCAGCAGTTACGGCTATCAGGTATCCACTGAAGCTTTCTTT. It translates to CASSYGYQVSTEAFF.

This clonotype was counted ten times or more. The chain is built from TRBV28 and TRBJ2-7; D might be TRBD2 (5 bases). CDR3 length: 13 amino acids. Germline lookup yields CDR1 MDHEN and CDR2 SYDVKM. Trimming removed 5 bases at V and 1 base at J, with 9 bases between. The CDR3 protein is CASSPPGSYEQYF. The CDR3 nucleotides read TGTGCCAGCAGTCCCCCGGGGTCCTACGAGCAGTACTTC.

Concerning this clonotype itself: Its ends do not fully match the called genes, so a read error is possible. As DNA, the CDR3 is TGCAGTGCTCCCTCGGGACAGTTGAATTCACCCCCCCACTTT. Its translation is CSAPSGQLNSPPHF. The V call is TRBV20-1, the J call TRBJ1-6; 7 bases align to TRBD1. The germline V gene encodes CDR1 DFQATT and CDR2 SNEGSKA (reference sequence). The CDR3 is 14 residues long.

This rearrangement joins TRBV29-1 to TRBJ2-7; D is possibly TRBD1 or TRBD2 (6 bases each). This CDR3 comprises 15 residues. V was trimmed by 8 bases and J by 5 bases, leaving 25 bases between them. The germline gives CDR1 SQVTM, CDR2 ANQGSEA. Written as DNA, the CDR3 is TGCAGCACAACAAGGGGGGTACAGGGTTTCCACGAGCAGTACTTC. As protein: CSTTRGVQGFHEQYF.